This T cell receptor (beta chain) is from a study of tumor-infiltrating lymphocytes in primary liver carcinoma. General observations from the study: The study found a significantly higher top-250-clone fraction in tumors than in blood (p = 0.039). Tumor region pairs showed greater overlap than either tumor-adjacent or tumor-blood pairs did. A fraction of only about 7-25% of top clones appeared in all five tumor regions.

Synthesis of TCR beta cDNA was carried out from about 500 ng total RNA with a constant-region primer. Construction of TCR beta libraries relied on three successive nested multiplex PCR rounds employing slightly modified ARM-PCR. The first two PCR rounds used TRBV1-TRBV30 primers with a Cbeta primer, 9 to 10 cycles each. TCRdb reprocessed the multiplex PCR reads with MiXCR, giving one entry per CDR3 protein. The sample contains 40,000 to 60,000 distinct CDR3 sequences, 71% of which appear only once. For this clonotype: Its antigen is undetermined.

CDR3 length: 14 residues. CDR1 SQVTM and CDR2 ANQGSEA come from the germline V gene. Extraction of RNA together with DNA used about 17-30 mg of unsorted bulk tissue. The clonotype comes from a man aged 35-49 years with primary liver carcinoma and hepatitis B virus infection. Sequenced input: liver tumor tissue from sampling region 5. Regarding subset: tumor region T5, tumor centre. V usage is TRBV29-1 and J usage is TRBJ2-1; the D gene is possibly TRBD1 (6 bases). The DNA for the CDR3 is TGCAGGGGATTGCCGGGACACGGGATGGATGAGCAGTTCTTC. This translates into CRGLPGHGMDEQFF.